This T cell receptor (beta chain) was profiled in a study of human versus mouse CDR3 diversity and MHC coevolution. General study findings and limits: iCHAO1 estimated the human TCR beta repertoire at about 1.5 million clonotypes.

The assay was immunoSEQ multiplex PCR, and TCRdb's table has in-frame clones only and misses some. The sample contains more than 55,000 clones, 85% to 95% of which appear only once. The germline V and J ends were trimmed by 0 bases and 0 bases, with 9 bases remaining between them. From germline, CDR1 is WNHNN and CDR2 SYGVQD (reference sequence). The CDR3 has 16 amino acids. With regard to this clone: Its antigen is undetermined.

Material: naive CD4+ T cells from blood. The subset is: CD45RO-negative CD62L-positive naive CD4 T cells. The V call is TRBV10-1, the J call TRBJ2-1; no definite D call. The TCR sequence derives from a person aged 60 to 70 in good health. CDR3: CASSESLGFSYNEQFF. As DNA, the CDR3 is TGCGCCAGCAGTGAGTCGCTGGGCTTCTCCTACAATGAGCAGTTCTTC.